Listed here are 25 T cell receptor beta chains from one sample, sequenced in a study of blood T cell repertoires in COVID-19. TCRdb keeps only in-frame clones here, not all; method: immunoSEQ multiplex PCR. This table has under 350,000 clones, around 87% appearing once. Input material: peripheral blood. These receptor sequences come from a man aged 70-80 years with acute or convalescent COVID-19.

The chain recombines TRBV6-2 or TRBV6-3 with TRBJ2-5; no reliable D call. V dropped 5 bases and J dropped 1 base, with 8 bases sitting between them. The CDR3 runs 13 residues. Germline lookup yields CDR1 MNHEY and CDR2 SVGEGT. CDR3 in DNA: TGTGCCAGCAGTCCCCTGGCCCAAGAGACCCAGTACTTC. Encoded protein: CASSPLAQETQYF.

The chain is built from TRBV3-1 (or the pseudogene TRBV3-2) and TRBJ2-2, with D perhaps matching TRBD2 (6 bases). This CDR3 is built from 22 residues. The V end was cut by 0 bases, the J end by 1 base, with 27 bases between. CDR1 is LGHDT, CDR2 YNNKEL, per germline (reference sequence). Written as DNA, the CDR3 is TGTGCCAGCAGCCAAGATGTTGCGGAGACTAGAAGGGATGGCTGGAACACCGGGGAGCTGTTTTTT. It yields the protein CASSQDVAETRRDGWNTGELFF.

The chain employs TRBV6-6 and TRBJ1-1, with a weak D call TRBD1 (5 bases). V was clipped by 8 bases and J by 6 bases, with 10 bases between them. The CDR3 runs to 11 residues. CDR1 MNHNY and CDR2 SVGAGI come from the germline V gene (reference sequence). DNA of the CDR3: TGTGCCAGCGGGGGGGTTGCTGAAGCTTTCTTT. Translation gives CASGGVAEAFF.

V is TRBV11-2 and J is TRBJ2-1; 7 bases are shared with TRBD2. CDR1 and CDR2 (germline): SGHAT, FQNNGV. CDR3 length: 15 amino acids. The junction had 1 base not matched to a gene; V was cut back by 2 bases and J by 0 bases. As DNA, the CDR3 is TGTGCCAGCAGCTTATGGGGGGGCTCCTACAATGAGCAGTTCTTC. It is translated as CASSLWGGSYNEQFF.

The chain links TRBV19 to TRBJ2-1, with 12 nucleotides matching TRBD2. Germline V CDR1 and CDR2: LNHDA, SQIVND (reference sequence). V shed 4 bases and J 5 bases; nucleotides not matched to a gene: 3. This CDR3 has 15 amino acids. The CDR3 here is CASSRTSGEHNEQFF. CDR3 coding DNA: TGTGCCAGTAGTAGGACTAGCGGGGAACACAATGAGCAGTTCTTC.

In regard to this clone: A read error may explain this, as a much larger clone is one base away. This same CDR3 is encoded by further DNA sequences in the sample. The rearrangement joins TRBV12-3 or TRBV12-4 to TRBJ1-5, with D unclear. This CDR3 spans 13 amino acids. The V end was cut by 3 bases, the J end by 0 bases, with 3 bases between. CDR3 loop: CASSFYSNQPQHF. The CDR3 region has the DNA TGTGCCAGCAGTTTTTATAGCAATCAGCCCCAGCATTTT.

CDR3 amino acids: CAISKAGTQYF. The CDR3 region has the DNA TGTGCCATCAGTAAAGCCGGTACGCAGTATTTT. The chain joins TRBV10-3 to TRBJ2-3; D ambiguous. CDR3 length: 11 residues. Germline-derived CDR1 and CDR2 are ENHRY and SYGVKD. Trimming removed 5 bases from V and 8 bases from J, with 8 bases in between.

The chain carries TRBV7-8 and TRBJ1-2; D is undetermined. The V end lost 2 bases, the J end lost 2 bases, and 9 bases lay between the germline ends. The CDR3 has 14 residues. Looked up from germline, CDR1 is SGHVS and CDR2 is FQNEAQ. CDR3 in amino acids: CASSLSGRNYGYTF. As DNA, the CDR3 is TGTGCCAGCAGCTTAAGTGGGCGCAACTATGGCTACACCTTC.

This clone was observed a few times. The chain has TRBV24-1 and TRBJ2-1; no reliable D call. Trimming took off 4 bases at V and 4 bases at J, with 4 bases between the two ends. The CDR3 is 12 amino acids. Germline assignment: CDR1 KGHDR and CDR2 SFDVKD. The CDR3 DNA is TGTGCCACCAGTGACCATTACAATGAGCAGTTCTTC. Its protein product is CATSDHYNEQFF.

The V and J genes are TRBV2 and TRBJ2-1; D unclear. V shed 3 bases and J shed 9 bases, with 12 bases lying between them. Per the germline V gene, CDR1 is SNHLY and CDR2 is FYNNEI. CDR3 length: 13 amino acids. The CDR3 DNA follows: TGTGCCAGCAGTGAGACATGGGTTCTTGAGCAGTTCTTC. It encodes CASSETWVLEQFF.

The chain recombines TRBV11-2 with TRBJ2-2, with TRBD2 matching over 7 bases. Germline trimming cut 5 bases from V and 6 bases from J; bases unmatched to any gene: 9. Germline CDR1 is SGHAT and CDR2 is FQNNGV. The CDR3 loop spans 15 amino acids. CDR3 protein: CASSPWTSVAGELFF. CDR3 nucleotides: TGTGCCAGCAGCCCCTGGACTAGTGTTGCCGGGGAGCTGTTTTTT.

This chain uses TRBV5-1 with TRBJ1-1; D is unresolved. The germline V gene encodes CDR1 SGHRS and CDR2 YFSETQ. V dropped 4 bases and J dropped 4 bases, with 14 bases sitting between them. The CDR3 runs to 14 residues. The CDR3 DNA reads as TGCGCCAGCAGCAGGTGGGGAGGGAGCACTGAAGCTTTCTTT. Translating it yields CASSRWGGSTEAFF.

The gene calls are TRBV18 and TRBJ2-7; 10 nucleotides match TRBD1. Germline V gene sequence: CDR1 KGHSH, CDR2 LQKENI. Unmatched junction bases numbered 13, after V lost 5 bases and J lost 6 bases. The CDR3 is 16 residues long. CDR3 amino acids: CASSATTGTGALEQYF. CDR3 DNA: TGTGCCAGCTCAGCTACGACCGGGACAGGGGCACTCGAGCAGTACTTC. The whole variable domain, filled in from reference TRBV18 and TRBJ2-7, reads NAGVMQNPRHLVRRRGQEARLRCSPMKGHSHVYWYRQLPEEGLKFMVYLQKENIIDESGMPKERFSAEFPKEGPSILRIQQVVRGDSAAYFCASSATTGTGALEQYFGPGTRLTVT.

The V call is TRBV6-6, the J call TRBJ1-5; 9 positions match TRBD1. V shed 6 bases and J 6 bases; nucleotides not matched to a gene: 3. Germline loops: CDR1 MNHNY, CDR2 SVGAGI (reference sequence). The CDR3 is 13 residues long. The CDR3 is CASRGQGSQPQHF. For the CDR3, the DNA is TGTGCCAGCAGGGGACAGGGATCTCAGCCCCAGCATTTT.

The chain couples TRBV4-3 to TRBJ2-2, with 8 bases that match TRBD2. CDR3 length: 17 amino acids. J was trimmed by 1 base and V by 0 bases; bases with no gene match: 4. Germline CDR1 LGHNA, CDR2 YSLEER. This CDR3 is CASSQDWTSWNTGELFF. The CDR3 DNA is TGCGCCAGCAGCCAAGATTGGACTAGCTGGAACACCGGGGAGCTGTTTTTT.

The V gene is TRBV6-2 or TRBV6-3, the J gene TRBJ2-5; D unclear. This CDR3 is built from 12 residues. Germline V gene sequence: CDR1 MNHEY, CDR2 SVGEGT. V was clipped by 3 bases and J by 7 bases, with 9 bases between them. The DNA for the CDR3 is TGTGCCAGCAGTTATCATGTCGGGACCCAGTACTTC. Residues: CASSYHVGTQYF.

This chain joins TRBV21-1 and TRBJ2-3; TRBD1, as called in the table, went unchecked against the DNA. TRBV21-1 is given as a pseudogene. The CDR3 runs to 16 residues. DNA for the CDR3: TGTGCCAGCAGCAACCGGGACAGGGATAGCACAGATACGCAGTATTTT. Translating it yields CASSNRDRDSTDTQYF.

The gene calls are TRBV7-6 and TRBJ2-6; 7 bases are a match to TRBD2. Looked up from germline, CDR1 is SGHVS and CDR2 is FNYEAQ. There are 16 residues in the CDR3. The V and J ends lost 4 bases and 0 bases, in that order; junction bases with no gene match: 3. The CDR3 nucleotides are TGTGCCAGCAGCTCAAGCGGGGCCTCTGGGGCCAACGTCCTGACTTTC. Protein product: CASSSSGASGANVLTF.

The chain carries TRBV6-5 and TRBJ2-5; 8 bases line up with TRBD1. V lost 11 bases, J lost 3 bases, and 8 bases stayed unmatched. Germline V CDR1 and CDR2: MNHEY, SVGAGI. The CDR3 length is 13 residues. CDR3 coding DNA: TGTGCCTGGGGTTGGACAGGGAAAGAGACCCAGTACTTC. Encoded protein: CAWGWTGKETQYF.

The chain joins TRBV6-5 to TRBJ2-2; tentative D call: TRBD2 (6 bases). CDR3 size: 16 residues. Germline V lookup: CDR1 MNHEY, CDR2 SVGAGI. V gave up 4 bases and J gave up 2 bases, with 14 bases separating them. CDR3 DNA: TGTGCCAGCAGTTTTGGGGGGACGGTTAACACCGGGGAGCTGTTTTTT. It codes for CASSFGGTVNTGELFF.

The gene calls are TRBV2 and TRBJ1-1, with D hard to call. With 3 bases removed from V and 3 bases from J, the gap between germline ends came to 11 bases. The V gene's germline CDR1 is SNHLY and CDR2 FYNNEI. This CDR3 spans 14 amino acids. CDR3 DNA sequence: TGTGCCAGCAGTGAGGTCGGTCGGGACACTGAAGCTTTCTTT. The encoded protein is CASSEVGRDTEAFF.

This clone showed up just once. The V gene is TRBV7-2, the J gene TRBJ1-1, with 11 bases identical to TRBD1. The germline V gene has CDR1 SGHTA and CDR2 FQGNSA. The CDR3 covers 14 residues. V was pared by 6 bases and J by 2 bases, with 2 bases of the junction left unmatched. CDR3 sequence reads: CASRDRGLNTEAFF. As DNA, the CDR3 is TGTGCCAGCAGGGACAGGGGGCTAAACACTGAAGCTTTCTTT.

CDR3 protein: CASSLTPGQGVDTQYF. In DNA, the CDR3 is TGTGCCAGCAGCTTAACGCCGGGACAGGGGGTAGATACGCAGTATTTT. The J gene is TRBJ2-3, the V gene TRBV7-3; 11 nucleotides align to TRBD1. This CDR3 spans 16 amino acids. V shed 0 bases and J 5 bases; nucleotides not matched to a gene: 4. Germline V gives CDR1 SGHTA, CDR2 FQGTGA.

The V call is TRBV5-1, the J call TRBJ1-4, with 7 bases that match TRBD1. Germline V gene data show CDR1 as SGHRS and CDR2 as YFSETQ. The CDR3 sequence is 16 residues long. The junction had 12 bases not matched to a gene; V was cut back by 3 bases and J by 7 bases. CDR3 DNA: TGCGCCAGCAGCTCCGACCCACAGGGGCCGGGTGAAAAACTGTTTTTT. It is translated as CASSSDPQGPGEKLFF.

This clone was counted a few times. The chain couples TRBV19 to TRBJ1-5; 7 positions agree with TRBD1. Germline V gene lookup returns CDR1 LNHDA and CDR2 SQIVND (reference sequence). V was pared by 3 bases and J by 4 bases, with 18 bases of the junction left unmatched. This CDR3 spans 19 amino acids. CDR3 amino acids: CASSILPTGRSLGNQPQHF. Written as DNA, the CDR3 is TGTGCCAGTAGTATTCTACCGACAGGGAGATCGCTTGGGAATCAGCCCCAGCATTTT.